This T cell receptor (beta chain) was observed in a study of T cell changes during pregnancy in multiple sclerosis. The junction had 9 bases not matched to a gene; V was cut back by 0 bases and J by 0 bases. Germline-derived CDR1 and CDR2 are SGDLS and YYNGEE. The CDR3 loop spans 19 amino acids. The repertoire was sequenced with immunoSEQ multiplex PCR; TCRdb's copy has only in-frame clones and lacks some. Of 40,000 to 55,000 clones in the sample, roughly 90% were seen once. The sequenced sample was peripheral blood, obtained in the first trimester of pregnancy. The genes are TRBV9 and TRBJ2-2, with 9 bases fitting TRBD2. The sequence derives from a female donor in good health, enrolled as a control in a pregnancy study. CDR3 coding DNA: TGTGCCAGCAGCGTAGAAATAGCGGGGGAGAATCCGAACACCGGGGAGCTGTTTTTT. This sequence encodes CASSVEIAGENPNTGELFF.